This entry lists 5 T cell receptor beta chains sequenced from one sample in a study of blood T cell repertoires in COVID-19. Only in-frame clones appear in the TCRdb table, and some are missing; sequencing was by immunoSEQ multiplex PCR. The table shows roughly 69,000 clones, with around 91% occurring only once. Sequenced material: peripheral blood. The receptors were sampled from a man aged 50 to 59 with acute or convalescent COVID-19.

With respect to this clone: A read error may explain this, as a much larger clone is one base away. In the same sample, other DNA sequences code for this CDR3. The CDR3 DNA follows: TGCGCCAGCAGCCAAGCGGGACAGGGGGCCGGGGAGCTGTTTTTT. This sequence encodes CASSQAGQGAGELFF. This rearrangement joins TRBV4-1 to TRBJ2-2; 11 bases fit TRBD1. This CDR3 comprises 15 residues. Germline values: CDR1 MGHRA, CDR2 YSYEKL. The ends lost 1 base at V and 6 bases at J; junction bases unmatched: 1.

The genes are TRBV19 and TRBJ2-3; no definite D call. The CDR3 loop spans 15 amino acids. Between the trimmed V and J ends, which lost 5 bases and 0 bases, there was a span of 12 bases. Germline V gives CDR1 LNHDA, CDR2 SQIVND (reference sequence). CDR3: CASSRGGASTDTQYF. CDR3 DNA sequence: TGTGCCAGTAGTCGTGGCGGCGCTAGCACAGATACGCAGTATTTT.

This rearrangement joins TRBV5-1 to TRBJ2-7; a weak D match, TRBD1 (7 bases). Between the trimmed V and J ends, which lost 0 bases and 7 bases, there was a span of 17 bases. Per the germline V gene, CDR1 is SGHRS and CDR2 is YFSETQ. The length of the CDR3 is 15 residues. CDR3 bases: TGCGCCAGCAGCTTGGGCGGGACAGCTAATGGTGAGCAGTACTTC. It is translated as CASSLGGTANGEQYF.

The chain combines TRBV7-9 with TRBJ2-5; the D gene is possibly TRBD1 (6 bases). Germline loops: CDR1 SEHNR, CDR2 FQNEAQ (reference sequence). There are 14 residues in the CDR3. V was clipped by 5 bases and J by 1 base, with 11 bases between them. The CDR3 loop reads CASSRSGVQETQYF. CDR3 DNA sequence: TGTGCCAGCAGCAGATCAGGGGTCCAAGAGACCCAGTACTTC.

This chain links TRBV7-2 with TRBJ2-7; 7 bases line up with TRBD1. The V segment lost 3 bases and the J segment 3 bases; nucleotides outside the gene matches: 5. Looked up from germline, CDR1 is SGHTA and CDR2 is FQGNSA. The CDR3 consists of 14 residues. The CDR3 coding sequence is TGTGCCAGCAGCTTCCTGGGACAGAACTACGAGCAGTACTTC. Its translation: CASSFLGQNYEQYF.